This T cell receptor beta chain was obtained from a study of blood T cells in healthy people across ages. The CDR3 sequence is 16 residues long. Per the germline V gene, CDR1 is SGHNT and CDR2 is YENEEA. V shed 3 bases and J 6 bases; nucleotides not matched to a gene: 9. This clonotype was observed once. Sample-barcoded 5' priming and a J-beta primer mix drove a second PCR of about 7 to 11 cycles. MiXCR was run by TCRdb on the 5' RACE reads, yielding one entry per CDR3 protein. The sample lists roughly 1.9 million distinct CDR3 sequences, about two fifths occurring once. The sample was blood. The sequence derives from a human donor in good health. The V gene is TRBV11-3, the J gene TRBJ2-3; 10 bases are a match to TRBD2. The CDR3 spells CASSFRSGGAVDTQYF. The CDR3 DNA follows: TGTGCCAGCAGCTTCAGAAGCGGGGGGGCCGTGGATACGCAGTATTTT. The full variable domain, completed using reference TRBV11-3 and TRBJ2-3, is EAGVVQSPRYKIIEKKQPVAFWCNPISGHNTLYWYLQNLGQGPELLIRYENEEAVDDSQLPKDRFSAERLKGVDSTLKIQPAELGDSAVYLCASSFRSGGAVDTQYFGPGTRLTVL.